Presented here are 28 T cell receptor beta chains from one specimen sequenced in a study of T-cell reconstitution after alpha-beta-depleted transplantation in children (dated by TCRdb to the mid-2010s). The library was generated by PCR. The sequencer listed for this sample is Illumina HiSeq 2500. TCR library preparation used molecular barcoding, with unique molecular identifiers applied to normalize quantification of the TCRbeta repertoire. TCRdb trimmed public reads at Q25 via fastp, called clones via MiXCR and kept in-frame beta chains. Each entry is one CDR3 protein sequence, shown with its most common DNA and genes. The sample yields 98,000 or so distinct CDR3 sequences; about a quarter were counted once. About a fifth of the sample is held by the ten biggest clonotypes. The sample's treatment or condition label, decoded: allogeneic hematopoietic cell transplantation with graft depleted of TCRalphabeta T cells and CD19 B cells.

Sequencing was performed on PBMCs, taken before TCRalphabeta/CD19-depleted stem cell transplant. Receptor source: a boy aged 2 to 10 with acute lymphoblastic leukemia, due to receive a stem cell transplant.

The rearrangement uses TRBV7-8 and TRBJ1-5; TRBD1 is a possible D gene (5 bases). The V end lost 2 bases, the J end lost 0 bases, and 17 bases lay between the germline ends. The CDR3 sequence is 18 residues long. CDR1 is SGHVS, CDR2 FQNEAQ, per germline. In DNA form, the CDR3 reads TGTGCCAGCAGCTTATTCGGCTCGGGGGGATATAGCAATCAGCCCCAGCATTTT. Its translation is CASSLFGSGGYSNQPQHF.

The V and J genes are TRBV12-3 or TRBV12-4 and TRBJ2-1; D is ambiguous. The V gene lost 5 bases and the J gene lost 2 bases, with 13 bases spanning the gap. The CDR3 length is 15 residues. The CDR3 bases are TGTGCCAGCAGTCCCTCCCCAGCTGCCTACAATGAGCAGTTCTTC. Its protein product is CASSPSPAAYNEQFF.

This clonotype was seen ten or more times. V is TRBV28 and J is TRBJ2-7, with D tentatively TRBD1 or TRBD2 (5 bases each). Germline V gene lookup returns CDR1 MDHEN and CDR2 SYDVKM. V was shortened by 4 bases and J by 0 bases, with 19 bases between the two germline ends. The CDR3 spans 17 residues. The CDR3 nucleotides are TGTGCCAGCAGTTCCCCGGTGAGAGGGGCGGTCTCCTACGAGCAGTACTTC. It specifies CASSSPVRGAVSYEQYF.

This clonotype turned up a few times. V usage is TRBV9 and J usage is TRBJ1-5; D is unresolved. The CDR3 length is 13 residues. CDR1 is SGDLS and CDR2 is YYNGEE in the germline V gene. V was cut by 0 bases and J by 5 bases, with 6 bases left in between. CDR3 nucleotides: TGTGCCAGCAGCGTAGGAGTGGATCAGCCCCAGCATTTT. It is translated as CASSVGVDQPQHF.

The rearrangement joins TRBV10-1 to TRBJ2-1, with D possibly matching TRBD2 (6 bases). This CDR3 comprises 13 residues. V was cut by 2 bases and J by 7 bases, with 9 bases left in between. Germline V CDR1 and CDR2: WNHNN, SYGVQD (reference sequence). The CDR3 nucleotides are TGCGCCAGCAGTGAGATTGCGGGGAATGAGCAGTTCTTC. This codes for CASSEIAGNEQFF.

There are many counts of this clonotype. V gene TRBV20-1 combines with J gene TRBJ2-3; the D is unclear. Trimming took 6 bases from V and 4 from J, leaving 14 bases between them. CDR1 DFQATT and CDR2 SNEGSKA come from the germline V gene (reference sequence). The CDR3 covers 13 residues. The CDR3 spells CSAGRDFSDTQYF. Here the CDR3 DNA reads TGCAGTGCCGGAAGGGATTTTTCAGATACGCAGTATTTT.

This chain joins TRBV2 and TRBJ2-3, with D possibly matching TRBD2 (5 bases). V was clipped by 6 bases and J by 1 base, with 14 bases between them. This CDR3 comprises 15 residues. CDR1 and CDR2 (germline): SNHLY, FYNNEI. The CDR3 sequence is CASRAWGAGTDTQYF. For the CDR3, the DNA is TGTGCCAGCAGGGCGTGGGGAGCGGGCACAGATACGCAGTATTTT.

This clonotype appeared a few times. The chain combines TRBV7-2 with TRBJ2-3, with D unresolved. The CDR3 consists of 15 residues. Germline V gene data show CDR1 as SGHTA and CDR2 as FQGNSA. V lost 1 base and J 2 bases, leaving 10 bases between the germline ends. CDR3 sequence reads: CASSLGLLNTDTQYF. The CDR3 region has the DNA TGTGCCAGCAGCTTAGGATTACTCAACACAGATACGCAGTATTTT.

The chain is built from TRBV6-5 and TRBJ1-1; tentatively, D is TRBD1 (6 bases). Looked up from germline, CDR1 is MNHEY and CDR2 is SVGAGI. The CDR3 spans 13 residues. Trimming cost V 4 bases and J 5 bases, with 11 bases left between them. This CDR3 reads CASSSGGWTEAFF. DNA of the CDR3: TGTGCCAGCAGTTCCGGGGGCTGGACTGAAGCTTTCTTT.

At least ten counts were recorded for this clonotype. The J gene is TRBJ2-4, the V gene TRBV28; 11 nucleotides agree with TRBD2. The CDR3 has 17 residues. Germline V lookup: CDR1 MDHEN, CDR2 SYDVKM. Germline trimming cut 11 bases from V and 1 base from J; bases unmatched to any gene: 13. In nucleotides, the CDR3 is TGTGCCTGCGGGGGACTAGCGGAAGGGATGGCCAAAAACATTCAGTACTTC. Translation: CACGGLAEGMAKNIQYF.

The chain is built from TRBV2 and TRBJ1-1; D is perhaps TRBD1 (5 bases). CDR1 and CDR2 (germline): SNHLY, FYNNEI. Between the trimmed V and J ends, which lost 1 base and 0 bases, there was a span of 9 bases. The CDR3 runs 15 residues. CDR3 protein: CASSEGGRVNTEAFF. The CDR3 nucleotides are TGTGCCAGCAGTGAAGGCGGCAGGGTGAACACTGAAGCTTTCTTT.

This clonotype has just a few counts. CDR3: CASSLSAELIYNEQFF. CDR3 bases: TGTGCCAGCAGTTTAAGTGCGGAGCTAATCTACAATGAGCAGTTCTTC. The chain joins TRBV27 to TRBJ2-1; D is uncertain. The V gene lost 2 bases and the J gene lost 3 bases, with 14 bases spanning the gap. Germline values: CDR1 MNHEY, CDR2 SMNVEV (reference sequence). This CDR3 comprises 16 residues.

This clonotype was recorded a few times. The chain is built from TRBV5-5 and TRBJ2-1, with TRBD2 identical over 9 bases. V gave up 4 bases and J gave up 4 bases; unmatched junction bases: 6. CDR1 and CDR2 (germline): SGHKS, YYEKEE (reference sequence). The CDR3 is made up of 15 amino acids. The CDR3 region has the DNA TGTGCCAGCAGCGCGCTAGCGGGACAATACAATGAGCAGTTCTTC. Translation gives CASSALAGQYNEQFF.

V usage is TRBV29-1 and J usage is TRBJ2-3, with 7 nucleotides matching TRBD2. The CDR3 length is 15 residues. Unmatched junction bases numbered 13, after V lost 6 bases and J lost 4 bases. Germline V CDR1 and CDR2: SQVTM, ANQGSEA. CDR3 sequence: CSVNPSGGLADTQYF. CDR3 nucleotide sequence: TGCAGCGTCAACCCTAGCGGAGGGTTGGCAGATACGCAGTATTTT.

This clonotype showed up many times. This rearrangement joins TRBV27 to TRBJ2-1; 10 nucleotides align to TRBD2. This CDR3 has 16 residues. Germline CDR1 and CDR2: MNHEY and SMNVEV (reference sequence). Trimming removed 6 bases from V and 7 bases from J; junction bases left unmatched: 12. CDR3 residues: CASSFRSSGSDNEQFF. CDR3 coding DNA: TGTGCCAGCAGCTTTCGGTCTAGCGGGAGTGATAATGAGCAGTTCTTC.

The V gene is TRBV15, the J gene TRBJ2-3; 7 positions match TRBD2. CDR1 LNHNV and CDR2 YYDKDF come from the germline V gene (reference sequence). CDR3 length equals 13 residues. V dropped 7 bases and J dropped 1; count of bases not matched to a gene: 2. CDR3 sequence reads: CATTTSGTDTQYF. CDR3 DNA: TGTGCCACCACTACTAGCGGCACAGATACGCAGTATTTT.

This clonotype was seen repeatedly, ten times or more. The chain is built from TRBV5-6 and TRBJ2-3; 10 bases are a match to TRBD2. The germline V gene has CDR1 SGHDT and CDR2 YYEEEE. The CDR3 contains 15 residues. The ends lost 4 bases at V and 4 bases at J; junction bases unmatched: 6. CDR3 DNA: TGTGCCAGCAGCCGGACTAGCGGAGGACCAGATACGCAGTATTTT. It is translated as CASSRTSGGPDTQYF.

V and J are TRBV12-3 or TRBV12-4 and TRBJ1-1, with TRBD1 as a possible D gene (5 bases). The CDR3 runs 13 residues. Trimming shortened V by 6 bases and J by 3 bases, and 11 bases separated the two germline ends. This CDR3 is CASSLRADTEAFF. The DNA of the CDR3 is TGTGCCAGCAGCCTCAGGGCGGACACTGAAGCTTTCTTT.

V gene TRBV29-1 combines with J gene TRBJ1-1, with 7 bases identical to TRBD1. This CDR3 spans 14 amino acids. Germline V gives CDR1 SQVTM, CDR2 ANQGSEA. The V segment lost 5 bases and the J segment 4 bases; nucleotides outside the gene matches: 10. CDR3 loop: CSVSQGGRGTEAFF. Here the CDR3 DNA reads TGCAGCGTTTCTCAGGGGGGTCGGGGCACTGAAGCTTTCTTT.

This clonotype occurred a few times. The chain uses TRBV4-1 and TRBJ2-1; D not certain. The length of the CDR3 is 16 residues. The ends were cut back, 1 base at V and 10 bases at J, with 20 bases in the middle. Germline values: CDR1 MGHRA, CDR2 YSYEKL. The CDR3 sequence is CASSQVSTAKYWEQFF. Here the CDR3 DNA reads TGCGCCAGCAGCCAAGTAAGTACAGCTAAGTACTGGGAGCAGTTCTTC.

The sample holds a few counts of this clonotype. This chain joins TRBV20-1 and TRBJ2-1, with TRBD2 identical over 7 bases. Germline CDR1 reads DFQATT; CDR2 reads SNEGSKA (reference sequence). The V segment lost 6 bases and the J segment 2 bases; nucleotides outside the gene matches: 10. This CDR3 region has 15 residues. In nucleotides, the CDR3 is TGCAGTGCACCCTCGACCGGGACTACCTACAATGAGCAGTTCTTC. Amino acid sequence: CSAPSTGTTYNEQFF.

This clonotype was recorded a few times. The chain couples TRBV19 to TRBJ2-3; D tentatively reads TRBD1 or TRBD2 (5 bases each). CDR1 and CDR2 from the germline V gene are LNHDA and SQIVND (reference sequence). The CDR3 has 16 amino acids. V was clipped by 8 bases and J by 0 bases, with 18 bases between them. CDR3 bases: TGTGCCAGTTACTCGGGACGGTTCTCTAGCACAGATACGCAGTATTTT. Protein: CASYSGRFSSTDTQYF.

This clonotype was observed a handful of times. CDR3 coding DNA: TGTGCCAGCAGCGCCCCGGGACTAGCGGGAGTAAATGAGCAGTTCTTC. Amino acids: CASSAPGLAGVNEQFF. The rearrangement joins TRBV28 to TRBJ2-1; 14 bases are shared with TRBD2. The CDR3 length is 16 residues. Germline-derived CDR1 and CDR2 are MDHEN and SYDVKM. V gave up 6 bases and J gave up 7 bases; unmatched junction bases: 8.

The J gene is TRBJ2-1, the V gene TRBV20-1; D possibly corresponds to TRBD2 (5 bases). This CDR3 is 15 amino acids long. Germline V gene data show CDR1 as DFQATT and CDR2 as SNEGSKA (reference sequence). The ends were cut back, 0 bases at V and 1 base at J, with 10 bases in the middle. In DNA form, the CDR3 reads TGCAGTGCTAGAGAAGAGCGGAAATCCTACAATGAGCAGTTCTTC. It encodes CSAREERKSYNEQFF.

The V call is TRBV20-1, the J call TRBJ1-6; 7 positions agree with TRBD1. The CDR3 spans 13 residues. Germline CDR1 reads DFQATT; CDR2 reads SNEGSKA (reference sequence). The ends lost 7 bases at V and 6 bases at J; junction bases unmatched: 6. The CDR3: CSVTRQGNSPLHF. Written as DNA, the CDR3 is TGCAGTGTTACGCGACAGGGTAATTCACCCCTCCACTTT.

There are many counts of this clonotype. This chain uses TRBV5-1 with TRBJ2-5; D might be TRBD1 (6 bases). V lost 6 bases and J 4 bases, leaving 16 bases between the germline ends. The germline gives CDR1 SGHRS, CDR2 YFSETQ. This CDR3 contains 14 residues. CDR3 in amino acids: CASMLQGVGETQYF. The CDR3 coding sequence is TGCGCCAGCATGCTACAGGGAGTAGGAGAGACCCAGTACTTC.

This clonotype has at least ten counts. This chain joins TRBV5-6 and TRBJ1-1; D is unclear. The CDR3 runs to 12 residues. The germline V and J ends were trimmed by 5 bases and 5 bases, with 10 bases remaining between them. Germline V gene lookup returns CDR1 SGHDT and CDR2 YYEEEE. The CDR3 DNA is TGTGCCAGCAGTCCGATGGGAACTGAAGCTTTCTTT. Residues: CASSPMGTEAFF.

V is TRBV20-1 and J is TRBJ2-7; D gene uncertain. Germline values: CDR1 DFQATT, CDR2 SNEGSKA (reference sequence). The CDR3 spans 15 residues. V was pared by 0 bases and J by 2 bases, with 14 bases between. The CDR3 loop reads CSARDQSRPPYEQYF. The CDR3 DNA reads TGCAGTGCTAGAGACCAATCGCGTCCTCCCTACGAGCAGTACTTC.